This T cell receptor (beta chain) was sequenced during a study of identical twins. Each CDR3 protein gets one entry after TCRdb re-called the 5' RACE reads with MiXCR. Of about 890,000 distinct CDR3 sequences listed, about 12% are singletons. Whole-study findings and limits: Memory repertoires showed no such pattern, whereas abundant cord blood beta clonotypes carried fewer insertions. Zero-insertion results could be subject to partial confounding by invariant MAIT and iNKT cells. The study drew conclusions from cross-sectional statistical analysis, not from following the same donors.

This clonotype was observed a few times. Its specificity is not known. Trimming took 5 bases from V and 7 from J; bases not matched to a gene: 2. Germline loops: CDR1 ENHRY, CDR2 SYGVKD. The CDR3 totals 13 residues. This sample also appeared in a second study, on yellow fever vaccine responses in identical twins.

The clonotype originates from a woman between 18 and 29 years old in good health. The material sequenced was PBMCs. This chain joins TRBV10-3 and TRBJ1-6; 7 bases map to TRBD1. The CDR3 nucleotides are TGTGCCATCAGTCGGGACAGCAATTCACCCCTCCACTTT. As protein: CAISRDSNSPLHF.